A selection of T cell receptor beta chains follows, all from one sample in a study of CD8 T cells in ankylosing spondylitis. TCRdb processed the 5' RACE reads anew with MiXCR; each CDR3 protein has one entry. This sample has 200,000 to 300,000 distinct CDR3 sequences; around 11% occur once, and the top ten carry 6% to 8.5%. Sequencing input: blood, either unsorted or a sorted T cell fraction (not recorded which). The receptors originated from a male donor with ankylosing spondylitis or in good health (not recorded which). Each CDR3 is given with its conserved first and last residue. The D gene is left open where the match is weak. The size entry is marked missing in some rows and otherwise reads once, few, many or a size class.

abundance: few
v_gene: TRBV5-1
j_gene: TRBJ2-2
d_gene: TRBD1
CDR3nt: TGCGCCAGCAGCTTGGTGGCAGGGGGTAACACCGGGGAGCTGTTTTTT
CDR3aa: CASSLVAGGNTGELFF

abundance: many
v_gene: TRBV12-3/TRBV12-4
j_gene: TRBJ1-5
d_gene: .
CDR3nt: TGTGCCAGCAGTACGAGCAATCAGCCCCAGCATTTT
CDR3aa: CASSTSNQPQHF

abundance: many
v_gene: TRBV12-3/TRBV12-4
j_gene: TRBJ2-2
d_gene: .
CDR3nt: TGTGCCAGCAGTTTAGATTTCCTAGGTCAAACCGGGGAGCTGTTTTTT
CDR3aa: CASSLDFLGQTGELFF

abundance: many
v_gene: TRBV20-1
j_gene: TRBJ1-6
d_gene: TRBD1
CDR3nt: TGCAGTGCTAGGGGTTGGGACAGCTATAATTCACCCCTCCACTTT
CDR3aa: CSARGWDSYNSPLHF

abundance: many
v_gene: TRBV5-6
j_gene: TRBJ2-7
d_gene: TRBD1
CDR3nt: TGTGCCAGCAGCGTGACAGGGGTAGACGAGCAGTACTTC
CDR3aa: CASSVTGVDEQYF

abundance: many
v_gene: TRBV7-8
j_gene: TRBJ2-7
d_gene: .
CDR3nt: TGTGCCAGCAGCGATATGTCACAGTCCCCAAAGGAGCAGTACTTC
CDR3aa: CASSDMSQSPKEQYF

abundance: many
v_gene: TRBV2
j_gene: TRBJ2-3
d_gene: .
CDR3nt: TGTGCCAGCAGTGATCGGCAGTTCACAGATACGCAGTATTTT
CDR3aa: CASSDRQFTDTQYF

abundance: many
v_gene: TRBV28
j_gene: TRBJ2-7
d_gene: .
CDR3nt: TGTGCCAGCAGTTTATGGACGGGAAAGCCTGAGGAGCAGTACTTC
CDR3aa: CASSLWTGKPEEQYF

abundance: many
v_gene: TRBV20-1
j_gene: TRBJ2-1
d_gene: .
CDR3nt: TGCAGTGCTCCGGGAACCAGAGTAGGGAATGAGCAGTTCTTC
CDR3aa: CSAPGTRVGNEQFF

abundance: few
v_gene: TRBV4-1
j_gene: TRBJ1-2
d_gene: .
CDR3nt: TGCGCCAGCAGCCAAGAAAGGCACTATGGCTACACCTTC
CDR3aa: CASSQERHYGYTF

abundance: many
v_gene: TRBV20-1
j_gene: TRBJ2-3
d_gene: .
CDR3nt: TGCAGTGCTAGAGAACTAGTGAGGGATACGCAGTATTTT
CDR3aa: CSARELVRDTQYF

abundance: many
v_gene: TRBV29-1
j_gene: TRBJ1-2
d_gene: .
CDR3nt: TGCAGCGTTGGGGTCAGACGGGACTATGGCTACACCTTC
CDR3aa: CSVGVRRDYGYTF

abundance: many
v_gene: TRBV11-2
j_gene: TRBJ2-4
d_gene: .
CDR3nt: TGTGCCAGCAGCTTAGTGGTGGGATATCGGTACTTC
CDR3aa: CASSLVVGYRYF

abundance: many
v_gene: TRBV7-9
j_gene: TRBJ1-1
d_gene: TRBD1
CDR3nt: TGTGCCAGCAGCAGAGACAGGGCCACTGAAGCTTTCTTT
CDR3aa: CASSRDRATEAFF

abundance: many
v_gene: TRBV12-3/TRBV12-4
j_gene: TRBJ2-7
d_gene: TRBD2
CDR3nt: TGTGCCAGCAGTTCAATGTCGGGACTAGCGGCCTCCTACGAGCAGTACTTC
CDR3aa: CASSSMSGLAASYEQYF

abundance: many
v_gene: TRBV12-3/TRBV12-4
j_gene: TRBJ2-3
d_gene: .
CDR3nt: TGTGCCAGCAGCCGTTGGCCTCAAAAGGGGGGGGGCACAGATACGCAGTATTTT
CDR3aa: CASSRWPQKGGGTDTQYF

abundance: few
v_gene: TRBV19
j_gene: TRBJ1-5
d_gene: .
CDR3nt: TGTGCCACCTCGGTAGGGTACAGATCTGCTCATCAGCCCCAGCATTTT
CDR3aa: CATSVGYRSAHQPQHF

abundance: many
v_gene: TRBV5-6
j_gene: TRBJ2-7
d_gene: .
CDR3nt: TGTGCCAGCAGCCTAGGGGACACCACGTGGGAGCAGTACTTC
CDR3aa: CASSLGDTTWEQYF

abundance: few
v_gene: TRBV5-4
j_gene: TRBJ2-3
d_gene: TRBD2
CDR3nt: TGTGCCAGCAGCTTGGGAGGACTAGCGGGATACACAGATACGCAGTATTTT
CDR3aa: CASSLGGLAGYTDTQYF

abundance: many
v_gene: TRBV5-1
j_gene: TRBJ2-7
d_gene: .
CDR3nt: TGCGCCAGCAGCTTGGCCCAAGGCTACGAGCAGTACTTC
CDR3aa: CASSLAQGYEQYF

abundance: .
v_gene: TRBV7-3
j_gene: TRBJ2-2
d_gene: TRBD2
CDR3nt: TGTGCCAGCAGCTTAGTTAGCGGGAGGATTGGCGGGGAGCTGTTTTTT
CDR3aa: CASSLVSGRIGGELFF

abundance: .
v_gene: TRBV15
j_gene: TRBJ1-6
d_gene: .
CDR3nt: TGTGCCACCAGCAGAGAACGACAAGGGGCGAATTCACCCCTCCACTTT
CDR3aa: CATSRERQGANSPLHF

abundance: few
v_gene: TRBV5-1
j_gene: TRBJ2-5
d_gene: .
CDR3nt: TGCGCCAGCAGCTTGAACGTCCGGACTCAAGAGACCCAGTACTTC
CDR3aa: CASSLNVRTQETQYF

abundance: .
v_gene: TRBV20-1
j_gene: TRBJ2-1
d_gene: .
CDR3nt: TGCAGTGCTAGAGATGGGAGCGGTGGCTACAATGAGCAGTTCTTC
CDR3aa: CSARDGSGGYNEQFF

abundance: few
v_gene: TRBV2
j_gene: TRBJ2-7
d_gene: TRBD1
CDR3nt: TGTGCCAGCAGTGTGGGACAGCCTACCTACGAGCAGTACTTC
CDR3aa: CASSVGQPTYEQYF

abundance: many
v_gene: TRBV20-1
j_gene: TRBJ1-2
d_gene: TRBD1
CDR3nt: TGCAGTGCTACCCCAGACAGGGCCTTCTATGGCTACACCTTC
CDR3aa: CSATPDRAFYGYTF

abundance: .
v_gene: TRBV5-8
j_gene: TRBJ1-1
d_gene: TRBD1
CDR3nt: TGTGCCAGCAACCCCCGGGACAGGACGGCTTTCTTT
CDR3aa: CASNPRDRTAFF

abundance: few
v_gene: TRBV7-3
j_gene: TRBJ2-3
d_gene: .
CDR3nt: TGTGCCAGCAGCTTAGGGGTACGATTGAACACAGATACGCAGTATTTT
CDR3aa: CASSLGVRLNTDTQYF

abundance: many
v_gene: TRBV12-3/TRBV12-4
j_gene: TRBJ1-1
d_gene: .
CDR3nt: TGTGCCAGCAGTCGATGGCGGGGGCGGACTGAAGCTTTCTTT
CDR3aa: CASSRWRGRTEAFF

abundance: few
v_gene: TRBV5-1
j_gene: TRBJ2-1
d_gene: TRBD1
CDR3nt: TGCGCCAGCAGCTTGCCCCCGGTACAGGGGTCCTACAATGAGCAGTTCTTC
CDR3aa: CASSLPPVQGSYNEQFF

abundance: .
v_gene: TRBV7-9
j_gene: TRBJ2-3
d_gene: TRBD2
CDR3nt: TGTGCCAGCAGGCTCCGGCGACTAGCGGATACAGATACGCAGTATTTT
CDR3aa: CASRLRRLADTDTQYF

abundance: few
v_gene: TRBV20-1
j_gene: TRBJ2-2
d_gene: TRBD1
CDR3nt: TGCAGTGCAATCCCGGGGGACAGGGACCCGAACACCGGGGAGCTGTTTTTT
CDR3aa: CSAIPGDRDPNTGELFF

abundance: many
v_gene: TRBV11-2
j_gene: TRBJ2-7
d_gene: .
CDR3nt: TGTGCCAGCAGCCGGCGAAGGGGCAGGGTTTACCACGAGCAGTACTTC
CDR3aa: CASSRRRGRVYHEQYF

abundance: many
v_gene: TRBV5-1
j_gene: TRBJ1-2
d_gene: .
CDR3nt: TGCGCCAGCAGCCCTAACCCAACAGGTTCCTATGGCTACACCTTC
CDR3aa: CASSPNPTGSYGYTF

abundance: few
v_gene: TRBV6-1
j_gene: TRBJ1-2
d_gene: .
CDR3nt: TGTGCCAGGATTCTATCACTTAGTATCGGTGGCTACACCTTC
CDR3aa: CARILSLSIGGYTF

abundance: many
v_gene: TRBV9
j_gene: TRBJ2-6
d_gene: .
CDR3nt: TGTGCCAGCAGAAGTTACTCTGGGGCCAACGTCCTGACTTTC
CDR3aa: CASRSYSGANVLTF

abundance: many
v_gene: TRBV5-1
j_gene: TRBJ2-1
d_gene: TRBD2
CDR3nt: TGCGCCAGCAGCTTGGCGGGAGGCACCGATGAGCAGTTCTTC
CDR3aa: CASSLAGGTDEQFF

abundance: many
v_gene: TRBV9
j_gene: TRBJ1-1
d_gene: .
CDR3nt: TGTGCCAGCAACCGTCCTGATTTGAACACTGAAGCTTTCTTT
CDR3aa: CASNRPDLNTEAFF

abundance: .
v_gene: TRBV4-1
j_gene: TRBJ2-1
d_gene: .
CDR3nt: TGCGCCAGCAGCCAAGATGGGACGGGTTACAATGAGCAGTTCTTC
CDR3aa: CASSQDGTGYNEQFF

abundance: many
v_gene: TRBV5-1
j_gene: TRBJ2-1
d_gene: TRBD2
CDR3nt: TGCGCCAGCAGCTCAACGGGACTAGCCGGCAATGAGCAGTTCTTC
CDR3aa: CASSSTGLAGNEQFF

abundance: few
v_gene: TRBV7-8
j_gene: TRBJ1-3
d_gene: .
CDR3nt: TGTGCCTCCGAGGGCCCTATGTTAAACACCATATATTTT
CDR3aa: CASEGPMLNTIYF

abundance: few
v_gene: TRBV7-6
j_gene: TRBJ2-1
d_gene: .
CDR3nt: TGTGCCAGCAGTGAGGTAGATTTGGGTGAGCAGTTCTTC
CDR3aa: CASSEVDLGEQFF

abundance: .
v_gene: TRBV11-2
j_gene: TRBJ2-5
d_gene: .
CDR3nt: TGTGCCAGCAGCTTTTCGGAAGGGACCCAGTACTTC
CDR3aa: CASSFSEGTQYF

abundance: few
v_gene: TRBV11-2
j_gene: TRBJ2-7
d_gene: TRBD1
CDR3nt: TGTGCCAGCAGACCGACAGGGGGTCCCTACGAGCAGTACTTC
CDR3aa: CASRPTGGPYEQYF

abundance: once
v_gene: TRBV6-5
j_gene: TRBJ2-1
d_gene: TRBD2
CDR3nt: TGTGCCAGCAGTTATCGGACTAGCGGGAACTCCTACAATGAGCAGTTCTTC
CDR3aa: CASSYRTSGNSYNEQFF

abundance: many
v_gene: TRBV20-1
j_gene: TRBJ1-3
d_gene: .
CDR3nt: TGCAGTGCTAGTCGGTTTGGGGGCTCTGGAAACACCATATATTTT
CDR3aa: CSASRFGGSGNTIYF

abundance: .
v_gene: TRBV9
j_gene: TRBJ2-1
d_gene: .
CDR3nt: TGTGCCAGCAGCGAAGGGGCCTTCAATGAGCAGTTCTTC
CDR3aa: CASSEGAFNEQFF

abundance: .
v_gene: TRBV10-2
j_gene: TRBJ2-7
d_gene: .
CDR3nt: TGCGCCAGCAGTCAGGGGGGGACCTACGAGCAGTACTTC
CDR3aa: CASSQGGTYEQYF

abundance: many
v_gene: TRBV20-1
j_gene: TRBJ1-5
d_gene: TRBD1
CDR3nt: TGCAGCCTAACGACAGGGGAGGATCAGCCCCAGCATTTT
CDR3aa: CSLTTGEDQPQHF

abundance: many
v_gene: TRBV4-2
j_gene: TRBJ2-2
d_gene: TRBD1
CDR3nt: TGTGCCAGCAGCCAAGTTCGGGCAGGGGGTACCGGGGAGCTGTTTTTT
CDR3aa: CASSQVRAGGTGELFF